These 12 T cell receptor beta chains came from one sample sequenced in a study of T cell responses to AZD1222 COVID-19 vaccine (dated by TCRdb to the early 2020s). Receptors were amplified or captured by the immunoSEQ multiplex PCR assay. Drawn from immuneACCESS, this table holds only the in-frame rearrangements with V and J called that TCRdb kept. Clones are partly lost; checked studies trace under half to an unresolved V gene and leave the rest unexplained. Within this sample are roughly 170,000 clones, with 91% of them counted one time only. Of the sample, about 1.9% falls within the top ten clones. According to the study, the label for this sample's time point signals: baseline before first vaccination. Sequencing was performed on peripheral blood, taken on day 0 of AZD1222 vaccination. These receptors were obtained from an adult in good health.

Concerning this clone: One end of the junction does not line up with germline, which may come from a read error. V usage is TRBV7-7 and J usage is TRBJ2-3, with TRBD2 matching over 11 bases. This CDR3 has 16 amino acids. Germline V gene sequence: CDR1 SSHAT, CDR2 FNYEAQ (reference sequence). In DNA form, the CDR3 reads TGTGCTAGCAGCTTAGGGACTAGCGGTAGCACAGATACGCAGTATTTT. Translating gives CASSLGTSGSTDTQYF.

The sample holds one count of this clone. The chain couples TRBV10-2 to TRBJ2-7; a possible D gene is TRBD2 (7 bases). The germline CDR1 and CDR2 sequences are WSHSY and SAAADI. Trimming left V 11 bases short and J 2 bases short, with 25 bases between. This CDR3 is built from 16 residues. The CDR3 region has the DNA TGCGCCCGCTGTGGGGGGGGCCTTCTTAAAACCTACGAGCAGTACTTC. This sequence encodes CARCGGGLLKTYEQYF.

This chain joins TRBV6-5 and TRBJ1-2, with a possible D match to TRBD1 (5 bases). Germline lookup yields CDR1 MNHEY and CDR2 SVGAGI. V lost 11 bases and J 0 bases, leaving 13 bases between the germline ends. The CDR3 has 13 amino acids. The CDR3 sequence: CAGWDGTNYGYTF. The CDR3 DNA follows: TGTGCCGGTTGGGACGGTACTAACTATGGCTACACCTTC.

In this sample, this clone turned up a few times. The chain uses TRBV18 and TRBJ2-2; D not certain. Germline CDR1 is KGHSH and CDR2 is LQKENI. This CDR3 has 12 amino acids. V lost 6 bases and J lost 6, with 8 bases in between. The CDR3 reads CASSRIAGELFF. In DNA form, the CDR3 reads TGTGCCAGCTCCCGGATTGCCGGGGAGCTGTTTTTT.

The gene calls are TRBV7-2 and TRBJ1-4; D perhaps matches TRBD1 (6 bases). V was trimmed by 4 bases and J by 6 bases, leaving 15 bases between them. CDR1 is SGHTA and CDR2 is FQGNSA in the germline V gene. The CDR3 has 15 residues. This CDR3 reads CASSSPTGDYEKLFF. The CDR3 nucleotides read TGTGCCAGCAGCTCTCCGACAGGCGATTATGAAAAACTGTTTTTT.

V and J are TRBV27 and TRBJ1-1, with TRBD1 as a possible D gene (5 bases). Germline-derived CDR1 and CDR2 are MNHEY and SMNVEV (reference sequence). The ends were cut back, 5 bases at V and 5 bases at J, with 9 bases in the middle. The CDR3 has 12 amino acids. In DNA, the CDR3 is TGTGCCAGCAGTCATCAGGGAACTGAAGCTTTCTTT. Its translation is CASSHQGTEAFF.

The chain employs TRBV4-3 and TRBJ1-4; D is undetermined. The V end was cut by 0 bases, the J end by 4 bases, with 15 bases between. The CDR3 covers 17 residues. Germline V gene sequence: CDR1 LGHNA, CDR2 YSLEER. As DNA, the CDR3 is TGCGCCAGCAGCCAAGATCTTTGGGCGGGCTTTAATGAAAAACTGTTTTTT. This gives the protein CASSQDLWAGFNEKLFF.

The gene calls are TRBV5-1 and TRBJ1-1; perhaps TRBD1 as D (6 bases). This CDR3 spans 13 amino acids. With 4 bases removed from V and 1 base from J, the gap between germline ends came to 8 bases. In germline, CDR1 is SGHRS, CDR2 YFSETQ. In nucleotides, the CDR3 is TGCGCCAGCAGCGTCAGGGGGAACACTGAAGCTTTCTTT. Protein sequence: CASSVRGNTEAFF.

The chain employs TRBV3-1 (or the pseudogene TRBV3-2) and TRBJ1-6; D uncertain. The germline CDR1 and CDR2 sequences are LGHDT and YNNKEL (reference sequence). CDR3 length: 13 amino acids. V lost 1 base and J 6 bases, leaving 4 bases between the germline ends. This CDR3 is CASSQVGNSPLHF. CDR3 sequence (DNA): TGTGCCAGCAGCCAAGTTGGTAATTCACCCCTCCACTTT.

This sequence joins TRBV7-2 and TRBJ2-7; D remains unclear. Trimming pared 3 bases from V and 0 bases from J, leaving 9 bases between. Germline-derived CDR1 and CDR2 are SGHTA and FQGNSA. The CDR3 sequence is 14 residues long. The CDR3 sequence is CASSFTLSSYEQYF. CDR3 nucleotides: TGTGCCAGCAGCTTTACCCTGTCCTCCTACGAGCAGTACTTC.

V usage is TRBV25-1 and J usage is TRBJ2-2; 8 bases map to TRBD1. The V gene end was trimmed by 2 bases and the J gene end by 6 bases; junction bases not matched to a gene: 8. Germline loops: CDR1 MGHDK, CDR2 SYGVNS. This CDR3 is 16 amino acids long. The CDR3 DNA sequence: TGTGCCAGCAGTGAACACCAGGGGGCTAGGCCCGGGGAGCTGTTTTTT. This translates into CASSEHQGARPGELFF.

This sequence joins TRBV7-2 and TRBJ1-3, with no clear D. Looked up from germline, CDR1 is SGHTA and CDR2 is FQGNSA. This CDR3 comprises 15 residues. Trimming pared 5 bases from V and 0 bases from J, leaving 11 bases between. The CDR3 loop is CASSPFVSSGNTIYF. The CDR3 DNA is TGTGCCAGCAGCCCATTTGTTTCCTCTGGAAACACCATATATTTT.